Listed below are T cell receptor beta chains from one sample, sequenced in a study. TCRdb itself ran the RT-PCR reads through MiXCR, one entry per CDR3 protein. The sample consists of hundreds of thousands of distinct CDR3 sequences, 14% of them appearing once. Sequenced material: memory CD4+ T cells from blood. These receptors came from a female donor in good health, serving as a healthy control. Each CDR3 is given with its conserved first and last residue. A D gene is named only where the DNA matches it firmly. Only some rows state a clone size, as once, few, many or a class for expanded clones.

>TRBV20-1|-|-|17|TRBJ1-4
TGCAGTGCTAGAGATTTGGCTGATTCCGCAACTAATGAAAAACTGTTTTTT
CSARDLADSATNEKLFF
>TRBV6-5|many|-|15|TRBJ2-6
TGTGCCAGCAGAGAAGATAGCTCTGGGGCCAACGTCCTGACTTTC
CASREDSSGANVLTF
>TRBV5-5|few|-|15|TRBJ2-7
TGTGCCAGCAGCCGAAGGAGGTTGAACTCCTACGAGCAGTACTTC
CASSRRRLNSYEQYF
>TRBV28|-|-|14|TRBJ1-4
TGTGCCAGCAGAGCCCCCGGGACTAATGAAAAACTGTTTTTT
CASRAPGTNEKLFF
>TRBV28|few|-|16|TRBJ2-5
TGTGCCAGCAGTTTATCGGTCTCGGCTACTCCAGAGACCCAGTACTTC
CASSLSVSATPETQYF
>TRBV7-2|many|TRBD1|13|TRBJ2-7
TGTGCCAGCAGCAAACAGGGGGCATACGAGCAGTACTTC
CASSKQGAYEQYF
>TRBV7-2|few|-|17|TRBJ2-6
TGTGCCAGCAGCGGAGCGTTAACCTGGATCAAAGCCAACGTCCTGACTTTC
CASSGALTWIKANVLTF
>TRBV4-3|many|TRBD1|16|TRBJ1-2
TGCGCCAGCAGCCAAGTTATATTACAGGGGGCAGATGGCTACACCTTC
CASSQVILQGADGYTF
>TRBV28|few|-|12|TRBJ2-5
TGTGCCAGCATGCGGAATTTGGAGACCCAGTACTTC
CASMRNLETQYF
>TRBV28|-|TRBD1|14|TRBJ1-1
TGTGCCAGCAGTTCTCCTGGCAGGGGGGGTGAAGCTTTCTTT
CASSSPGRGGEAFF
>TRBV7-2|-|TRBD1|16|TRBJ2-3
TGTGCCAGCAGCTTACAGGGGGCCCGCGGCACAGATACGCAGTATTTT
CASSLQGARGTDTQYF
>TRBV5-1|-|TRBD1|18|TRBJ2-2
TGCGCCAGCAGCGTGGACAGGATAGGGCCCTGGGGCACCGGGGAGCTGTTTTTT
CASSVDRIGPWGTGELFF
>TRBV6-6|-|-|16|TRBJ2-1
TGTGCCAGCAGTTACGAGGACAGAGCGACAATTCGTGAGCAGTTCTTC
CASSYEDRATIREQFF
>TRBV18|-|-|13|TRBJ2-7
TGTGCCAGCTCACCAGGGGAGGCGCGCGAGCAGTACTTC
CASSPGEAREQYF
>TRBV15|few|-|16|TRBJ1-1
TGTGCCACCAGCAGAGGAGACGGCTTAATGAACACTGAAGCTTTCTTT
CATSRGDGLMNTEAFF
>TRBV6-5|many|TRBD1|17|TRBJ2-2
TGTGCCAGCAGCCGGGACAGGGGATACACGGGGACCGGGGAGCTGTTTTTT
CASSRDRGYTGTGELFF
>TRBV27|-|TRBD2|17|TRBJ2-7
TGTGCCAGCAGTCCCGCCCTTTGGAGCGGGAGGGCCTACGAGCAGTACTTC
CASSPALWSGRAYEQYF
>TRBV18|few|TRBD1|15|TRBJ2-7
TGTGCCAGCTCACCCAAGACAGGGACAAGGTACGAGCAGTACTTC
CASSPKTGTRYEQYF
>TRBV30|few|-|11|TRBJ2-1
TGTGCCTGGAGTTCCTTCAATGAGCAGTTCTTC
CAWSSFNEQFF
>TRBV5-6|few|-|15|TRBJ1-4
TGTGCCAGCAGCTTGGTCCAGGCAGCTAATGAAAAACTGTTTTTT
CASSLVQAANEKLFF
>TRBV4-2|many|TRBD1|15|TRBJ2-1
TGTGCCAGCAGCCATCCCAGACAGGGGGTCAATGAGCAGTTCTTC
CASSHPRQGVNEQFF
>TRBV24-1|-|TRBD1|15|TRBJ2-2
TGTGCCACCAGTGACCAGCGACAGGGAACCGGGGAGCTGTTTTTT
CATSDQRQGTGELFF
>TRBV5-1|-|TRBD1|16|TRBJ2-3
TGCGCCAGCAGCCCCAAGCAGGGGGCGGGCACAGATACGCAGTATTTT
CASSPKQGAGTDTQYF
>TRBV20-1|few|TRBD2|17|TRBJ2-3
TGCAGTGCTAGATCTCGGGTTATGGCGGGGGGCACAGATACGCAGTATTTT
CSARSRVMAGGTDTQYF
>TRBV20-1|many|TRBD2|16|TRBJ2-1
TGCAGTGCTAACCCCATAACTAGCGGGAGGTACAATGAGCAGTTCTTC
CSANPITSGRYNEQFF
>TRBV24-1|few|-|18|TRBJ2-1
TGTGCCACCAGTGATTATCAGGGTCTTCCCCTGCAGCATAATGAGCAGTTCTTC
CATSDYQGLPLQHNEQFF
>TRBV20-1|few|-|15|TRBJ2-7
TGCAGTGCTACAAGCGGAGGTAGCCGCTCCTACGAGCAGTACTTC
CSATSGGSRSYEQYF
>TRBV5-1|-|-|15|TRBJ2-1
TGCGCCAGCAGCTTGGAAAGTGGGGCCTACAATGAGCAGTTCTTC
CASSLESGAYNEQFF
>TRBV19|few|-|13|TRBJ1-1
TGTGCCAGTAGTGGACACCTGAACACTGAAGCTTTCTTT
CASSGHLNTEAFF
>TRBV18|few|-|15|TRBJ2-7
TGTGCCAGCTCACCATATAGCGTGGGGAACTACGAGCAGTACTTC
CASSPYSVGNYEQYF
>TRBV11-2|-|-|16|TRBJ2-1
TGTGCCAGCAGCTTAGAGGGCAGGGCGGGCTACAATGAGCAGTTCTTC
CASSLEGRAGYNEQFF
>TRBV15|many|-|16|TRBJ2-1
TGTGCCACCAGCAGAGATCCGGGATCCTCCTACAATGAGCAGTTCTTC
CATSRDPGSSYNEQFF
>TRBV4-3|few|-|13|TRBJ1-6
TGCGCCAGCAGCCAAGAACTAGGTTCACCCCTCCACTTT
CASSQELGSPLHF
>TRBV7-9|-|-|15|TRBJ1-2
TGTGCCAGCAGCACCAGTCAACGAACCCTCTATGGCTACACCTTC
CASSTSQRTLYGYTF
>TRBV9|few|-|16|TRBJ2-2
TGTGCCAGCAGCGAGCCGGCAGGTGGAGTTGGCGGGGAGCTGTTTTTT
CASSEPAGGVGGELFF
>TRBV10-3|many|TRBD2|18|TRBJ2-3
TGTGCCATCAAAGCGGGAGCTGGGAGCTCAGCTAGCACAGATACGCAGTATTTT
CAIKAGAGSSASTDTQYF
>TRBV11-2|few|TRBD1|18|TRBJ2-7
TGTGCCAGCAGTCGCAACGGACCTTTGGACAGGTCCAGGTCTTGGCAGTACTTC
CASSRNGPLDRSRSWQYF
>TRBV27|-|-|17|TRBJ2-6
TGTGCCAGCAGTTTAAGTTTCAGTCACTCTGGGGCCAACGTCCTGACTTTC
CASSLSFSHSGANVLTF
>TRBV7-2|many|TRBD2|15|TRBJ2-5
TGTGCCAGCAGCTACACTAGCGGGTTGGGGGAGACCCAGTACTTC
CASSYTSGLGETQYF
>TRBV12-3/TRBV12-4|many|-|15|TRBJ1-5
TGTGCCAGCAGCCCCAGCCGTTTTAGGAATCAGCCCCAGCATTTT
CASSPSRFRNQPQHF
>TRBV29-1|many|TRBD1|17|TRBJ1-1
TGCAGCGTCGCCGGGACAGGGGTGCGGGCTATGAACACTGAAGCTTTCTTT
CSVAGTGVRAMNTEAFF
>TRBV5-1|-|TRBD1|15|TRBJ2-4
TGCGCCAGCAGCTTGATCGACAGGGATGGGCACATTCAGTACTTC
CASSLIDRDGHIQYF
>TRBV9|-|-|14|TRBJ1-6
TGTGCCAGCAGCCCGACGTACGAAAATTCACCCCTCCACTTT
CASSPTYENSPLHF
>TRBV20-1|-|TRBD1|15|TRBJ2-7
TGCAGTGCTAGAGTTTCGACAGGGGGGTCCTTTGGGCAGTACTTC
CSARVSTGGSFGQYF
>TRBV27|many|-|14|TRBJ2-1
TGTGCCAGCAGTCGCAGGGGTGGGGGCAATGAGCAGTTCTTC
CASSRRGGGNEQFF